The next 24 T cell receptor beta chains were all read from a single sample in a study of OX40 agonist ivuxolimab in advanced cancers. Using immunoSEQ multiplex PCR, the repertoire was profiled, and TCRdb retains in-frame clones only, with some absent. The sample gives 90,000 to 120,000 clones, approximately 90% of which show up once; 1% to 1.5% is in the top ten. The sample consisted of CD4+ or CD8+ T cells sorted from blood, taken in a trial of the OX40 agonist ivuxolimab. Receptors were obtained from an adult with an advanced solid tumor such as melanoma, head and neck, liver or kidney cancer.

The CDR3: CASSPRDTGTGASHTF. In DNA, the CDR3 is TGTGCCAGCTCACCACGAGATACCGGGACAGGGGCAAGCCACACCTTC. The V gene is TRBV18, the J gene TRBJ1-2; 10 positions match TRBD1. The CDR3 covers 16 residues. Losses at the gene ends were 1 base for V and 12 bases for J; bases not matched to a gene: 14. Germline V lookup: CDR1 KGHSH, CDR2 LQKENI.

The chain uses TRBV5-6 and TRBJ2-5; a possible D gene is TRBD1 (6 bases). Germline CDR1 reads SGHDT; CDR2 reads YYEEEE. The CDR3 runs to 13 residues. Trimming took 3 bases from V and 5 from J, leaving 11 bases between them. The CDR3 region has the DNA TGTGCCAGCAGCTCCACAGGGTACGAGACCCAGTACTTC. Translation: CASSSTGYETQYF.

The chain recombines TRBV28 with TRBJ1-6, with D unresolved. The CDR3 totals 12 residues. V was pared by 2 bases and J by 10 bases, with 6 bases between. The germline gives CDR1 MDHEN, CDR2 SYDVKM. The CDR3 nucleotides are TGTGCCAGCAGTTTAGTCAACTCACCCCTCCACTTT. This gives the protein CASSLVNSPLHF. Filled out from reference TRBV28 and TRBJ1-6, the complete variable domain reads DVKVTQSSRYLVKRTGEKVFLECVQDMDHENMFWYRQDPGLGLRLIYFSYDVKMKEKGDIPEGYSVSREKKERFSLILESASTNQTSMYLCASSLVNSPLHFGNGTRLTVT.

This chain links TRBV28 with TRBJ2-2, with TRBD2 matching 13 bases. Germline lookup yields CDR1 MDHEN and CDR2 SYDVKM. This CDR3 has 16 amino acids. With 6 bases clipped from V and 7 bases from J, the junction kept 8 bases outside the gene matches. The CDR3 region is CASSSGTSGVNGELFF. For the CDR3, the DNA is TGTGCCAGCAGCTCCGGGACTAGCGGGGTTAACGGGGAGCTGTTTTTT.

This chain joins TRBV27 and TRBJ1-1; D ambiguous. V lost 3 bases and J 4 bases, leaving 9 bases between the germline ends. The CDR3 spans 13 residues. CDR1 is MNHEY and CDR2 is SMNVEV in the germline V gene (reference sequence). The CDR3 DNA sequence: TGTGCCAGCAGTTTTAATGGGTTCACTGAAGCTTTCTTT. It is translated as CASSFNGFTEAFF.

The chain is built from TRBV11-3 and TRBJ2-7; the match to TRBD2 covers 8 bases. The CDR3 is made up of 13 amino acids. In germline, CDR1 is SGHNT, CDR2 YENEEA. V lost 3 bases and J lost 5; bases outside the gene matches: 3. DNA for the CDR3: TGTGCCAGCAGCTTTTCGGGAGGGAACGAGCAGTACTTC. Protein: CASSFSGGNEQYF. The full variable domain, with the rest looked up from reference TRBV11-3 and TRBJ2-7, is EAGVVQSPRYKIIEKKQPVAFWCNPISGHNTLYWYLQNLGQGPELLIRYENEEAVDDSQLPKDRFSAERLKGVDSTLKIQPAELGDSAVYLCASSFSGGNEQYFGPGTRLTVT.

This rearrangement joins TRBV28 to TRBJ1-4; D is unresolved. The CDR3 is made up of 11 amino acids. The V end was cut by 7 bases, the J end by 3 bases, with 3 bases between. CDR1 is MDHEN and CDR2 is SYDVKM in the germline V gene. DNA of the CDR3: TGTGCCAGCACGGCTAATGAAAAACTGTTTTTT. Amino acid sequence: CASTANEKLFF.

CDR3 nucleotides: TGCGCCAGCAGCTTGGCGCAGGGCTCCTACGAGCAGTACTTC. It yields the protein CASSLAQGSYEQYF. This sequence joins TRBV5-1 and TRBJ2-5, with D possibly matching TRBD1 (5 bases). The J call may be wrong; the DNA end is better matched by TRBJ2-7. CDR1 and CDR2 (germline): SGHRS, YFSETQ. The CDR3 extends over 14 amino acids.

The chain uses TRBV5-1 and TRBJ1-2; D possibly corresponds to TRBD1 (5 bases). The germline V and J ends were trimmed by 0 bases and 3 bases, with 6 bases remaining between them. CDR1 and CDR2 (germline): SGHRS, YFSETQ. The CDR3 loop spans 13 amino acids. The CDR3 coding sequence is TGCGCCAGCAGCTTGGTGGGGGACTATGGCTACACCTTC. Amino acid sequence: CASSLVGDYGYTF. Combining the CDR3 with reference TRBV5-1 and TRBJ1-2 gives the whole variable domain KAGVTQTPRYLIKTRGQQVTLSCSPISGHRSVSWYQQTPGQGLQFLFEYFSETQRNKGNFPGRFSGRQFSNSRSEMNVSTLELGDSALYLCASSLVGDYGYTFGSGTRLTVV.

The V and J genes are TRBV5-3 and TRBJ1-5; D gene ambiguous. TRBV5-3 is known as an ORF, though its function is uncertain. V lost 2 bases and J lost 0, with 9 bases in between. This CDR3 spans 15 amino acids. CDR3 in amino acids: CARSFAKYSNQPQHF. The CDR3 DNA follows: TGTGCCAGAAGCTTCGCCAAGTATAGCAATCAGCCCCAGCATTTT.

J is TRBJ2-5 and V is TRBV14, with 14 bases lining up with TRBD2. V shed 3 bases, J shed 5 bases, and the junction held 5 bases outside the gene matches. The CDR3 length is 16 residues. CDR1 SGHDN and CDR2 FVKESK come from the germline V gene. Here the CDR3 DNA reads TGTGCCAGCAGCCACGGGACTAGCGGGAGCTGGGAGACCCAGTACTTC. This codes for CASSHGTSGSWETQYF.

This clone has only one observation. This chain joins TRBV18 and TRBJ2-5; D possibly corresponds to TRBD2 (7 bases). CDR3 length equals 15 residues. Germline V CDR1 and CDR2: KGHSH, LQKENI. Trimming cost V 3 bases and J 4 bases, with 15 bases left between them. CDR3 residues: CASSPSQGRGETQYF. The CDR3 DNA reads TGTGCCAGCTCACCGTCGCAGGGGAGGGGAGAGACCCAGTACTTC.

The genes are TRBV28 and TRBJ1-3; possible D gene TRBD1, 5 bases. The CDR3 covers 14 residues. CDR1 and CDR2 from the germline V gene are MDHEN and SYDVKM. The V end lost 4 bases, the J end lost 1 base, and 8 bases lay between the germline ends. CDR3 sequence: CASSSGFSGNTIYF. CDR3 nucleotide sequence: TGTGCCAGCAGTTCAGGGTTTTCTGGAAACACCATATATTTT.

The rearrangement links TRBV30 to TRBJ1-3, with D uncertain. The CDR3 sequence is 14 residues long. CDR1 and CDR2 (germline): GTSNPN, SVGIG (reference sequence). V dropped 5 bases and J dropped 2 bases, with 13 bases sitting between them. The CDR3 is CAWEGLKAGNTIYF. The CDR3, as DNA: TGTGCCTGGGAAGGGCTTAAAGCTGGAAACACCATATATTTT.

This clone appeared once. The chain couples TRBV11-2 to TRBJ2-5; D is uncertain. Trimming took 0 bases from V and 4 from J, leaving 0 bases between them. The CDR3 length is 11 residues. In germline, CDR1 is SGHAT, CDR2 FQNNGV. In nucleotides, the CDR3 is TGTGCCAGCAGCTTAGAAGAGACCCAGTACTTC. This codes for CASSLEETQYF. Complete variable domain (other parts from reference TRBV11-2 and TRBJ2-5): EAGVAQSPRYKIIEKRQSVAFWCNPISGHATLYWYQQILGQGPKLLIQFQNNGVVDDSQLPKDRFSAERLKGVDSTLKIQPAKLEDSAVYLCASSLEETQYFGPGTRLLVL.

The chain joins TRBV6-6 to TRBJ2-2, with a tentative D call TRBD1 (6 bases). The V and J ends lost 8 bases and 3 bases respectively, with 7 bases between them. CDR1 is MNHNY and CDR2 is SVGAGI in the germline V gene (reference sequence). This CDR3 spans 12 amino acids. CDR3 residues: CASGGHTGELFF. The CDR3 coding sequence is TGTGCCAGCGGGGGCCACACCGGGGAGCTGTTTTTT.

This clone was seen once. Here the CDR3 DNA reads TGTGCCAGCAGTGAACAACGGTATGGCTACACCTTC. The encoded protein is CASSEQRYGYTF. This chain uses TRBV6-1 with TRBJ1-2; D is ambiguous. Trimming removed 2 bases at V and 5 bases at J, with 6 bases between. The CDR3 extends over 12 amino acids. The germline CDR1 and CDR2 sequences are MNHNS and SASEGT.

This chain connects TRBV7-9 to TRBJ2-7, with 9 nucleotides matching TRBD1. The germline CDR1 and CDR2 sequences are SEHNR and FQNEAQ (reference sequence). Germline trimming cut 5 bases from V and 2 bases from J; bases unmatched to any gene: 7. The CDR3 is made up of 15 amino acids. CDR3 coding DNA: TGTGCCAGCAGCGACCGGGACAGGGTGACCTACGAGCAGTACTTC. Encoded protein: CASSDRDRVTYEQYF. Full variable domain (missing parts from reference TRBV7-9 and TRBJ2-7): DTGVSQNPRHKITKRGQNVTFRCDPISEHNRLYWYRQTLGQGPEFLTYFQNEAQLEKSRLLSDRFSAERPKGSFSTLEIQRTEQGDSAMYLCASSDRDRVTYEQYFGPGTRLTVT.

The chain is built from TRBV6-5 and TRBJ2-5; D gene uncertain. The CDR3 sequence is 9 residues long. V was cut by 11 bases and J by 5 bases, with 6 bases left in between. Germline CDR1 reads MNHEY; CDR2 reads SVGAGI. The DNA of the CDR3 is TGTGCCCAAGGGGAGACCCAGTACTTC. Translated: CAQGETQYF.

The V and J genes are TRBV7-8 and TRBJ1-1; D may be TRBD1 (6 bases). The V end lost 1 base, the J end lost 5 bases, and 20 bases lay between the germline ends. Per the germline V gene, CDR1 is SGHVS and CDR2 is FQNEAQ. The CDR3 runs to 17 residues. Here the CDR3 DNA reads TGTGCCAGCAGCTTAGAGGTGGGGGGAGAAGGACAGACTGAAGCTTTCTTT. Its protein product is CASSLEVGGEGQTEAFF.

J is TRBJ1-1 and V is TRBV5-4; D uncertain. The V gene lost 7 bases and the J gene lost 0 bases, with 16 bases spanning the gap. Germline V lookup: CDR1 SGHNT, CDR2 YYREEE (reference sequence). CDR3 length: 15 residues. The CDR3 bases are TGTGCCAGCGCTCCGGGCTCGGGTATGAACACTGAAGCTTTCTTT. Translating it yields CASAPGSGMNTEAFF.

The genes are TRBV28 and TRBJ2-7; TRBD1 is a possible D gene (6 bases). The ends were cut back, 9 bases at V and 2 bases at J, with 20 bases in the middle. The germline CDR1 and CDR2 sequences are MDHEN and SYDVKM. There are 15 residues in the CDR3. CDR3 amino acids: CASRPPGQITYEQYF. CDR3 coding DNA: TGTGCCAGTCGTCCCCCCGGACAGATTACCTACGAGCAGTACTTC.

J is TRBJ2-1 and V is TRBV6-5; 7 positions agree with TRBD2. The junction had 7 bases not matched to a gene; V was cut back by 0 bases and J by 8 bases. The CDR3 is 15 residues long. Germline-derived CDR1 and CDR2 are MNHEY and SVGAGI. In DNA, the CDR3 is TGTGCCAGCAGTTACTCCCTGGCGGGAGCTCATGAGCAGTTCTTC. As protein: CASSYSLAGAHEQFF.

This chain joins TRBV27 and TRBJ2-7, with 11 bases aligning to TRBD1. Trimming removed 3 bases from V and 5 bases from J; junction bases left unmatched: 6. The CDR3 consists of 15 residues. Germline CDR1 MNHEY, CDR2 SMNVEV (reference sequence). This CDR3 reads CASSFRTGGPNEQYF. The CDR3 coding sequence is TGTGCCAGCAGTTTCCGGACAGGGGGCCCCAACGAGCAGTACTTC.